This record covers a single TCR beta chain. V lost 4 bases, J lost 1 base, and 14 bases lay in between. CDR3 length: 15 residues. Germline lookup yields CDR1 SGHRS and CDR2 YFSETQ. The record originates from a study of shared clonotypes between healthy human individuals. Donors were healthy HIV-negative adults without recent acute infections or vaccinations. Measured with immunoSEQ multiplex PCR; TCRdb has only the in-frame clones, and not every one. The sample includes 950,000 to 1,100,000 clones, roughly 80% of them seen just once. The clonotype was recovered from a man aged 18 to 30 in good health. The sequencing sample was made of memory CD4+ T cells sorted from blood. Subset given: CD45RA-negative fraction. This chain joins TRBV5-1 and TRBJ1-1; D is perhaps TRBD1 (6 bases). The CDR3 reads CASSVRGAQNTEAFF. Here the CDR3 DNA reads TGCGCCAGCAGCGTTAGGGGGGCGCAGAACACTGAAGCTTTCTTT.